These 11 T cell receptor beta chains were all obtained from the same sample, sequenced in a study of OX40 agonist ivuxolimab in advanced cancers. Libraries were prepared by immunoSEQ multiplex PCR; TCRdb keeps only in-frame clonotypes and omits some of them. The sample has around 56,000 clones; about four fifths are singletons. The source material was CD4+ or CD8+ T cells sorted from blood, sampled in a trial of the OX40 agonist ivuxolimab. The source of these receptors is an adult with an advanced solid tumor such as melanoma, head and neck, liver or kidney cancer.

The DNA of the CDR3 is TGTGCCAGCAGCCGAAGGGGCGGGTGGTCTAAGGGCAACATTCAGTACTTC. Translated: CASSRRGGWSKGNIQYF. This rearrangement joins TRBV7-6 to TRBJ2-4; D may be TRBD1 or TRBD2 (5 bases each). Germline lookup yields CDR1 SGHVS and CDR2 FNYEAQ. This CDR3 contains 17 residues. V lost 5 bases, J lost 7 bases, and 24 bases lay in between.

This rearrangement joins TRBV28 to TRBJ2-2, with D uncertain. Germline CDR1 and CDR2: MDHEN and SYDVKM. Trimming removed 8 bases at V and 0 bases at J, with 7 bases between. This CDR3 has 13 amino acids. This CDR3 reads CASGNPNTGELFF. The CDR3 DNA reads as TGTGCCAGCGGAAATCCGAACACCGGGGAGCTGTTTTTT.

This clone occurred once. V and J are TRBV6-1 and TRBJ2-1, with a tentative D call TRBD2 (6 bases). The CDR3 has 15 amino acids. Between the trimmed V and J ends, which lost 6 bases and 6 bases, there was a span of 18 bases. Germline V gene data show CDR1 as MNHNS and CDR2 as SASEGT. CDR3 amino acids: CASRPMPTAGNEQFF. CDR3 DNA: TGTGCCAGCAGACCGATGCCTACAGCGGGCAATGAGCAGTTCTTC.

The chain carries TRBV19 and TRBJ2-5, with a tentative D call TRBD1 (6 bases). The V gene lost 0 bases and the J gene lost 5 bases, with 7 bases spanning the gap. Germline V gives CDR1 LNHDA, CDR2 SQIVND (reference sequence). The CDR3 consists of 13 residues. The DNA of the CDR3 is TGTGCCAGTAGTATAGACAGGGGTGAGACCCAGTACTTC. Translating it yields CASSIDRGETQYF.

V and J are TRBV6-5 and TRBJ2-3, with TRBD2 matching 7 bases. This CDR3 contains 14 residues. The germline V gene has CDR1 MNHEY and CDR2 SVGAGI. V dropped 6 bases and J dropped 2; count of bases not matched to a gene: 5. The CDR3: CASSLRGVTDTQYF. As DNA, the CDR3 is TGTGCCAGCAGCCTACGGGGGGTCACAGATACGCAGTATTTT.

This chain uses TRBV15 with TRBJ1-3, with D uncertain. Trimming shortened V by 0 bases and J by 0 bases, and 12 bases separated the two germline ends. The CDR3 extends over 17 amino acids. Germline-derived CDR1 and CDR2 are LNHNV and YYDKDF (reference sequence). The CDR3 DNA is TGTGCCACCAGCAGAGATTTGGGCCGGCACTCTGGAAACACCATATATTTT. Amino acid sequence: CATSRDLGRHSGNTIYF.

In DNA form, the CDR3 reads TGCGCCAGCAGCTTTGCGGGAAGGGGGGAGACCCAGTACTTC. This translates into CASSFAGRGETQYF. J is TRBJ2-5 and V is TRBV5-1; possibly TRBD1 or TRBD2 for D (6 bases each). The ends were cut back, 2 bases at V and 5 bases at J, with 13 bases in the middle. The CDR3 has 14 amino acids. Germline assignment: CDR1 SGHRS and CDR2 YFSETQ.

The genes are TRBV28 and TRBJ1-6, with D uncertain. The ends were cut back, 2 bases at V and 4 bases at J, with 15 bases in the middle. The CDR3 contains 17 residues. Looked up from germline, CDR1 is MDHEN and CDR2 is SYDVKM. In DNA, the CDR3 is TGTGCCAGCAGTTTAGTTGCCCATACCGGATATAATTCACCCCTCCACTTT. The encoded protein is CASSLVAHTGYNSPLHF.

The chain recombines TRBV5-1 with TRBJ2-7; no firm D call. The germline CDR1 and CDR2 sequences are SGHRS and YFSETQ. Between the trimmed V and J ends, which lost 2 bases and 2 bases, there was a span of 8 bases. This CDR3 contains 13 residues. The CDR3 loop reads CASSFDIPYEQYF. As DNA, the CDR3 is TGCGCCAGCAGCTTTGACATACCCTACGAGCAGTACTTC.

The chain combines TRBV9 with TRBJ2-3; TRBD1 agrees at 7 bases. The CDR3 spans 15 residues. J was trimmed by 3 bases and V by 4 bases; bases with no gene match: 8. The V gene's germline CDR1 is SGDLS and CDR2 YYNGEE. This chain's CDR3 is CASSPRQGATDTQYF. CDR3 DNA: TGTGCCAGCAGCCCTAGACAGGGCGCGACAGATACGCAGTATTTT.

This clone was picked up one time. The gene calls are TRBV9 and TRBJ2-2, with D possibly TRBD1 on 6 matching bases. Germline CDR1 and CDR2: SGDLS and YYNGEE. The CDR3 consists of 15 residues. V lost 2 bases, J lost 4 bases, and 12 bases lay in between. The CDR3 DNA sequence: TGTGCCAGCAGCGTCGATACAGGGCCCACCGGGGAGCTGTTTTTT. It codes for CASSVDTGPTGELFF.